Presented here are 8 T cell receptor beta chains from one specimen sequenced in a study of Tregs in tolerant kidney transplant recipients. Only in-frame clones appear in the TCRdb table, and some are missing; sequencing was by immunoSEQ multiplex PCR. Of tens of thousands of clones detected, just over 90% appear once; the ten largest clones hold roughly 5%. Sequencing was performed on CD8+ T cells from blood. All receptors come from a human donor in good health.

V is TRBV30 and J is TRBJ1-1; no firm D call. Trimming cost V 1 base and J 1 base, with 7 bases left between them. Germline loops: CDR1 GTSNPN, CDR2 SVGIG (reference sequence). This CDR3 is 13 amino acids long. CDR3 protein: CAWSETPNTEAFF. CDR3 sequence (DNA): TGTGCCTGGAGTGAAACTCCGAACACTGAAGCTTTCTTT.

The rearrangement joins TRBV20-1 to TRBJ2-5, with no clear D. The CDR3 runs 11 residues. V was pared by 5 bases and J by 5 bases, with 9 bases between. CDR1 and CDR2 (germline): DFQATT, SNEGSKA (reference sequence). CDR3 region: CSARTVETQYF. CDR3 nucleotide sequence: TGCAGTGCTCGCACGGTTGAGACCCAGTACTTC.

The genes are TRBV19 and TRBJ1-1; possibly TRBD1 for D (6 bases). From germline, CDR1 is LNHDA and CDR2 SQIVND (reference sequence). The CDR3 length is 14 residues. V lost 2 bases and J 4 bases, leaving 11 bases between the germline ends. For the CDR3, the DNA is TGTGCCAGTAGTATATCACAGGGAGGCACTGAAGCTTTCTTT. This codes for CASSISQGGTEAFF.

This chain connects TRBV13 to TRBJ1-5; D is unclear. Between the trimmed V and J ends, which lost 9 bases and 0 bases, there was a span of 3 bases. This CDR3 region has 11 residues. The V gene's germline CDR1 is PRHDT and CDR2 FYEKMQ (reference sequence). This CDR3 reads CASDSNQPQHF. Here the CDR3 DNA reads TGTGCCAGTGATAGCAATCAGCCCCAGCATTTT.

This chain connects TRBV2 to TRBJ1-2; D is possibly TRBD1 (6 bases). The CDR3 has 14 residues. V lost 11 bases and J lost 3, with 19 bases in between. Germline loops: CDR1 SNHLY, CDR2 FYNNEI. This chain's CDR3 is CAGTVGGQYYGYTF. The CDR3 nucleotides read TGTGCCGGCACTGTGGGGGGGCAGTACTATGGCTACACCTTC. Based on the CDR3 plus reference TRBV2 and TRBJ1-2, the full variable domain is EPEVTQTPSHQVTQMGQEVILRCVPISNHLYFYWYRQILGQKVEFLVSFYNNEISEKSEIFDDQFSVERPDGSNFTLKIRSTKLEDSAMYFCAGTVGGQYYGYTFGSGTRLTVV.

CDR3 region: CASSLLGLAGEDEQFF. The CDR3 coding sequence is TGTGCCAGCAGTTTATTGGGACTAGCGGGAGAAGATGAGCAGTTCTTC. This sequence joins TRBV27 and TRBJ2-1; 14 bases agree with TRBD2. The CDR3 covers 16 residues. Germline values: CDR1 MNHEY, CDR2 SMNVEV (reference sequence). Trimming at V came to 1 base and at J to 8 bases, leaving 4 bases not matched to a gene.

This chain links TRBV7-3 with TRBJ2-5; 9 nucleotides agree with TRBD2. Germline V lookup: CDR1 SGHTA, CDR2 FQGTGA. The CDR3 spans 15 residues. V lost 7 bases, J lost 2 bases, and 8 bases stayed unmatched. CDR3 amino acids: CASILGGLAQETQYF. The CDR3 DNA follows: TGTGCCAGCATTTTAGGGGGACTAGCACAAGAGACCCAGTACTTC.

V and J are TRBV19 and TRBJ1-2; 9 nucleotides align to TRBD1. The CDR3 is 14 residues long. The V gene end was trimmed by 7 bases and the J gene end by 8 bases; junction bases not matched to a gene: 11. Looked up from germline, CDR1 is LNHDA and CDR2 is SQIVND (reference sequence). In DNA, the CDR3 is TGTGCCAGTACTCCGGGACAGGGATTTGGCGGCTACACCTTC. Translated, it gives CASTPGQGFGGYTF.